This T cell receptor beta chain was identified in a study of T cell responses to AZD1222 COVID-19 vaccine. Profiled with immunoSEQ multiplex PCR; TCRdb holds only in-frame clones, not every one. The top ten clones hold roughly 0.51% of a sample with hundreds of thousands of clones, about 94% of them seen once. The J segment lost 8 bases and the V segment lost 4 bases, leaving 7 bases of the junction unmatched. The CDR3 is 13 residues long. Germline V gives CDR1 LNHDA, CDR2 SQIVND (reference sequence). Both about-4-week and about-12-week second-dose recipients were combined. The V call is TRBV19, the J call TRBJ1-2; 7 positions agree with TRBD1. This clonotype was sampled from an adult who received the AZD1222 COVID-19 vaccine. Sample: peripheral blood, taken 28 days after the second AZD1222 dose. This chain's CDR3 is CASSTTGVWGYTF. The CDR3 nucleotides are TGTGCCAGTAGTACTACAGGGGTGTGGGGCTACACCTTC.